This TCR beta chain was recovered during a study of T cell repertoires in cytomegalovirus infection. TCRdb passed the reads through MiXCR, listing each CDR3 protein once. The table includes around 340,000 distinct CDR3 sequences, 25% to 35% detected once. Germline CDR1 and CDR2: SGHNT and YYREEE (reference sequence). The CDR3 is 15 amino acids. The ends lost 2 bases at V and 4 bases at J; junction bases unmatched: 7. Study results and caveats: It was HLA-C-restricted CMV-specific TCR beta clonotypes that dominated the response ex vivo.

This clonotype showed up just a few times. Its antigen is unknown. This TCR derives from a human donor in good health (CMV status not recorded). Some clones in this sample may be carry-over from other donors' samples. Material: cultured PBMCs, obtained from culture after CMV antigen stimulation. The rearrangement links TRBV5-4 to TRBJ1-1; the match to TRBD1 covers 8 bases. CDR3 DNA: TGTGCCAGCAGCTTCGACAGGGGACTAAGCACTGAAGCTTTCTTT. Protein: CASSFDRGLSTEAFF.